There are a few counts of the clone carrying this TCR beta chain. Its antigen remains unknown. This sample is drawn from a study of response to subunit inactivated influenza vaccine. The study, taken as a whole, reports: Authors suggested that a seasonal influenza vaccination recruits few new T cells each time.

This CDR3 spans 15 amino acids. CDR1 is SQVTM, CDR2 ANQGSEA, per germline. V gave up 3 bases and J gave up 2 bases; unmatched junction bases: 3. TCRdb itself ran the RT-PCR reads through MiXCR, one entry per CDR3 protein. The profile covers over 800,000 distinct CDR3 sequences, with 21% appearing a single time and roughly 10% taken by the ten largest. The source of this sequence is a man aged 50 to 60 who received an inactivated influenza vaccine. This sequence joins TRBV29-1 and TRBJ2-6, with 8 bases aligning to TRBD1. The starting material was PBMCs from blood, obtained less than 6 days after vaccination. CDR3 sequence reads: CSVETGVTGANVLTF. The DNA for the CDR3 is TGCAGCGTTGAGACAGGGGTGACTGGGGCCAACGTCCTGACTTTC.